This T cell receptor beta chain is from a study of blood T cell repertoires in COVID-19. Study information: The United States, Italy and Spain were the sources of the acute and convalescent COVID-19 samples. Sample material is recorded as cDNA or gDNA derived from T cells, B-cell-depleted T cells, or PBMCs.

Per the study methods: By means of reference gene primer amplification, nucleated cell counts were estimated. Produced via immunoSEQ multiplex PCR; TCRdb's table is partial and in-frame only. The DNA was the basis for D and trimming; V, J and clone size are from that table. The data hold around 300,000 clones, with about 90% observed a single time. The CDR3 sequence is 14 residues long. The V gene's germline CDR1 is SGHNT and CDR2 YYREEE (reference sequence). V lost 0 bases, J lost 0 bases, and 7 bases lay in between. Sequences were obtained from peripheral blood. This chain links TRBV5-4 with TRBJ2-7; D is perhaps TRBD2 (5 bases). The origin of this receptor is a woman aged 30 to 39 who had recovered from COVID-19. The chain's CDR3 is CASSLGGYSYEQYF. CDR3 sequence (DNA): TGTGCCAGCAGCTTGGGCGGGTACTCCTACGAGCAGTACTTC.